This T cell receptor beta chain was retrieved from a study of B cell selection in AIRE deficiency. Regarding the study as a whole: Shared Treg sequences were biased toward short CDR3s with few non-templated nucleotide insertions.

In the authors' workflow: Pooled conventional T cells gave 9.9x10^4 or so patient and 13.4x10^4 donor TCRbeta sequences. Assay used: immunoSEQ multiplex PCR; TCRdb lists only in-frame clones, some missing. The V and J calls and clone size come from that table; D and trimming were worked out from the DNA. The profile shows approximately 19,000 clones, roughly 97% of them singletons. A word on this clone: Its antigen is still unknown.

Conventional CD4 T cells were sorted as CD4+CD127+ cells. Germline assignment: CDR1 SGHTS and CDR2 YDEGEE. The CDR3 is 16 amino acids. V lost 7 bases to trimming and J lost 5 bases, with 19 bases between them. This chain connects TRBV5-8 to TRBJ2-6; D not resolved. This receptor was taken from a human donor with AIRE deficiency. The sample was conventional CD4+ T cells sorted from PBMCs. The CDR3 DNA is TGTGCCAGCTGGCAATCCACACAAAGTCGGGCCAACGTCCTGACTTTC. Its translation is CASWQSTQSRANVLTF.